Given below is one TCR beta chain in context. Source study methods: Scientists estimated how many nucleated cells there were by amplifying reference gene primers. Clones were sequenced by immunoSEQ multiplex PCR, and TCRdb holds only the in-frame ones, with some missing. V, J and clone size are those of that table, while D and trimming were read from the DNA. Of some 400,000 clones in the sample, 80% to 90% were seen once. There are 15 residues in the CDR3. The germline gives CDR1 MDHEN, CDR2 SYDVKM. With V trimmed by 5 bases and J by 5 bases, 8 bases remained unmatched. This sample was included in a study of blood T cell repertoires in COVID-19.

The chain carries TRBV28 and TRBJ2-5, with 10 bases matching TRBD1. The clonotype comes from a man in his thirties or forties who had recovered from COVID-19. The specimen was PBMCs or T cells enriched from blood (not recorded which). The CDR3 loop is CASSPTPDRGETQYF. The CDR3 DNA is TGTGCCAGCAGTCCAACCCCGGACAGGGGGGAGACCCAGTACTTC.